The subject of this entry is one T cell receptor beta chain. Its target is not known. This specimen comes from a study of T cell responses to AZD1222 COVID-19 vaccine. Overall study: Both about-4-week and about-12-week second-dose recipients were combined.

TCRdb keeps only in-frame clones here, not all; method: immunoSEQ multiplex PCR. Here the sample spans over 100,000 clones, more than 85% being singletons. Whole-study findings and limits: White British people made up most donors, females outnumbered males, and clonal diversity was possibly underestimated. Increases in Spike-specific TCR breadth and depth were seen after two AZD1222 doses. Of spike-specific TCRs, nearly half reportedly target regions left unmutated in variants.

The sequence came from an adult in good health. The sequencing used peripheral blood, collected on day 0 of AZD1222 vaccination.

The CDR3 DNA sequence: TGTGCCAGCAGCTTCCCCCGGACAGGGCCGAACACCGGGGAGCTGTTTTTT. Protein: CASSFPRTGPNTGELFF. This sequence joins TRBV7-3 and TRBJ2-2; TRBD1 agrees at 8 bases. Germline values: CDR1 SGHTA, CDR2 FQGTGA. The J segment lost 0 bases and the V segment lost 3 bases, leaving 6 bases of the junction unmatched. CDR3 length: 17 amino acids.